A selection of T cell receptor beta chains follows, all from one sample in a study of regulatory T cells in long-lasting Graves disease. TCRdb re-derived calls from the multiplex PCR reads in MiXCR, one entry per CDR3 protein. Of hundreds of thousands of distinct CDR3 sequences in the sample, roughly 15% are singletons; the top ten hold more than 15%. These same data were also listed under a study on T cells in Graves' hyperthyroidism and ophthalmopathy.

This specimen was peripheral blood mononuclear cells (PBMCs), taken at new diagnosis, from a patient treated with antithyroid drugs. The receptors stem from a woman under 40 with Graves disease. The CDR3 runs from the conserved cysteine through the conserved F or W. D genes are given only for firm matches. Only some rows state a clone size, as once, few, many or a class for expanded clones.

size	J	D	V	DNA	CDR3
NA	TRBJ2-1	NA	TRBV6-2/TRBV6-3	TGTGCCAGCAGTGAAGCTCCTATAAGGGAGTACAATGAGCAGTTCTTC	CASSEAPIREYNEQFF
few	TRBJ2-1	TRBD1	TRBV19	TGTGCCAGTAACACCCTAGGGGGACAGGGAGAAAATGAGCAGTTCTTC	CASNTLGGQGENEQFF
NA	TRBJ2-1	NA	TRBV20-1	TGCAGTGCTAGTCGCTTAAGGTCCCTTCCTCATGAGCAGTTCTTC	CSASRLRSLPHEQFF
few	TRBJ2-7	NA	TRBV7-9	TGTGCCAGCAGAACACAGGCTCCGAGCGACGAGCAGTACTTC	CASRTQAPSDEQYF
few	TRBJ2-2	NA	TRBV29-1	TGCAGCGTTGCTTGGGGAACAGCGGGCACCGGGGAGCTGTTTTTT	CSVAWGTAGTGELFF
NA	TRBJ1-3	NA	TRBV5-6	TGTGCCAGCAGCCTCCGGGAAGGAAACACCATATATTTT	CASSLREGNTIYF
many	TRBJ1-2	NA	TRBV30	TGTGCCTGGAGAGATCGTTGGACCGACGCTAACTATGGCTACACCTTC	CAWRDRWTDANYGYTF
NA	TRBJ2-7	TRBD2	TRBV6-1	TGTGCCAGCAGTGTCGGGACTAACTACGAGCAGTACTTC	CASSVGTNYEQYF
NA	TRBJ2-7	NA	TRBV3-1	TGTGCCAGCAGCCAACAGGGAGTCTCCTACGAGCAGTACTTC	CASSQQGVSYEQYF
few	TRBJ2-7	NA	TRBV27	TGTGCCAGCAGTTCTGGACCACCCTACGAGCAGTACTTC	CASSSGPPYEQYF
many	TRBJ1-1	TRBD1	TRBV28	TGTGCCAGCTTAACAGGGGGCTACACTGAAGCTTTCTTT	CASLTGGYTEAFF
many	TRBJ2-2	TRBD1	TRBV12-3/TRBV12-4	TGTGCCAGCGGACGAGACAGGGGGGGAACCGGGGAGCTGTTTTTT	CASGRDRGGTGELFF
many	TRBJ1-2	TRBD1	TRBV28	TGTGCCAGCAGTTTAAAGACAGGGGTCGGCTACACCTTC	CASSLKTGVGYTF
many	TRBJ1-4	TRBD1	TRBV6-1	TGTGCCAGCAGTCACGGAGGGACAGGGGGTGAAAAACTGTTTTTT	CASSHGGTGGEKLFF
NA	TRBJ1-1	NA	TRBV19	TGTGCCAGTAGTATCGGTCGGGGGCGGAACACTGAAGCTTTCTTT	CASSIGRGRNTEAFF
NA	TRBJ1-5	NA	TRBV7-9	TGTGCCAGCAGCTCCCCTTATAGCAATCAGCCCCAGCATTTT	CASSSPYSNQPQHF
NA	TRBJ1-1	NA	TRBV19	TGTGCCAGTAGTATAGTTCTTAGGGACACTACGAACACTGAAGCTTTCTTT	CASSIVLRDTTNTEAFF
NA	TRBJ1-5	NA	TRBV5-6	TGTGCCAGCAGCTTCTATCAGGGAGGGCCACATCAGCCCCAGCATTTT	CASSFYQGGPHQPQHF
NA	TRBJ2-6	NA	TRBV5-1	TGCGCCAGCAGCTTGGAAGGCCGGGACGGGGCCAACGTCCTGACTTTC	CASSLEGRDGANVLTF
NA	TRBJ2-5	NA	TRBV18	TGTGCCAGCTCACCACCGTTTAGGCAAGAGACCCAGTACTTC	CASSPPFRQETQYF
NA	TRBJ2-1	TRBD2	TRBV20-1	TGCAGTGCTACGTCATCGGGGGGAACCTACAATGAGCAGTTCTTC	CSATSSGGTYNEQFF